The 26 T cell receptor beta chains below come from one sample, sequenced in a study of Ad26.COV2.S vaccination and SARS-CoV-2 variants. The treatment is: over 15 received Ad26.COV2.S at low or high dose, single or two shots; about 5 received placebo; per-sample allocation not given. Day 63 after the first injection of vaccine or placebo was the sampling time. Libraries were prepared by immunoSEQ multiplex PCR; TCRdb keeps only in-frame clonotypes and omits some of them. The sample shows around 380,000 clones, less than 90% of them seen only once. The starting material was peripheral blood, obtained in a trial of Ad26.COV2.S vaccine versus placebo. The receptor source for this set is a person aged 18-65 years who received the Ad26.COV2.S COVID-19 vaccine or a placebo.

The chain combines TRBV5-4 with TRBJ2-1; 9 nucleotides agree with TRBD2. CDR1 and CDR2 (germline): SGHNT, YYREEE (reference sequence). With 0 bases clipped from V and 7 bases from J, the junction kept 8 bases outside the gene matches. The CDR3 is 16 residues long. CDR3 nucleotides: TGTGCCAGCAGCTTGGCGGGCGGGGGGGCTTGGAATGAGCAGTTCTTC. It specifies CASSLAGGGAWNEQFF. Full variable domain (rest looked up from reference TRBV5-4 and TRBJ2-1): ETGVTQSPTHLIKTRGQQVTLRCSSQSGHNTVSWYQQALGQGPQFIFQYYREEENGRGNFPPRFSGLQFPNYSSELNVNALELDDSALYLCASSLAGGGAWNEQFFGPGTRLTVL.

For the CDR3, the DNA is TGTGCCTGGAGCCCGGGACTAGGGGGCACAGATACGCAGTATTTT. Its protein is CAWSPGLGGTDTQYF. V is TRBV30 and J is TRBJ2-3; 8 bases agree with TRBD2. The CDR3 has 15 residues. From germline, CDR1 is GTSNPN and CDR2 SVGIG (reference sequence). V was clipped by 3 bases and J by 1 base; unmatched bases: 6.

The V gene is TRBV7-9, the J gene TRBJ2-1; D is perhaps TRBD2 (7 bases). Per the germline V gene, CDR1 is SEHNR and CDR2 is FQNEAQ (reference sequence). This CDR3 has 15 amino acids. Trimming pared 4 bases from V and 2 bases from J, leaving 12 bases between. CDR3 in amino acids: CASSSGGPPYNEQFF. In DNA, the CDR3 is TGTGCCAGCAGCTCCGGGGGGCCCCCCTACAATGAGCAGTTCTTC. Complete variable domain (other parts from reference TRBV7-9 and TRBJ2-1): DTGVSQNPRHKITKRGQNVTFRCDPISEHNRLYWYRQTLGQGPEFLTYFQNEAQLEKSRLLSDRFSAERPKGSFSTLEIQRTEQGDSAMYLCASSSGGPPYNEQFFGPGTRLTVL.

For this clone: A junction boundary mismatches the germline segment, possibly from a read error. This chain connects TRBV3-1 (or the pseudogene TRBV3-2) to TRBJ2-7; 10 bases line up with TRBD1. There are 12 residues in the CDR3. The germline V gene has CDR1 LGHDT and CDR2 YNNKEL (reference sequence). The CDR3 DNA sequence: TGTGCCAGCAGCCTGGGACAGGGGTCCCCTCACTTC. Amino acids: CASSLGQGSPHF.

The rearrangement uses TRBV7-2 and TRBJ1-2; D is ambiguous. V was trimmed by 2 bases and J by 2 bases, leaving 6 bases between them. Looked up from germline, CDR1 is SGHTA and CDR2 is FQGNSA. CDR3 length equals 13 residues. This CDR3 reads CASSLNFNYGYTF. The CDR3 DNA is TGTGCCAGCAGCTTAAACTTCAACTATGGCTACACCTTC.

The V call is TRBV27, the J call TRBJ1-4; 7 bases agree with TRBD1. The CDR3 is 15 amino acids. Trimming cost V 6 bases and J 5 bases; bases outside gene matches: 9. In germline, CDR1 is MNHEY, CDR2 SMNVEV (reference sequence). The chain's CDR3 is CASRPQGRSNEKLFF. CDR3 nucleotides: TGTGCCAGCAGACCACAGGGGAGGTCCAATGAAAAACTGTTTTTT. The entire variable domain, with the rest obtained from reference TRBV27 and TRBJ1-4, is as follows: EAQVTQNPRYLITVTGKKLTVTCSQNMNHEYMSWYRQDPGLGLRQIYYSMNVEVTDKGDVPEGYKVSRKEKRNFPLILESPSPNQTSLYFCASRPQGRSNEKLFFGSGTQLSVL.

The J gene is TRBJ1-1, the V gene TRBV29-1, with a possible D match to TRBD1 (5 bases). CDR3 length: 13 amino acids. V was trimmed by 7 bases and J by 3 bases, leaving 15 bases between them. Germline V gives CDR1 SQVTM, CDR2 ANQGSEA. The CDR3 nucleotides read TGCAGCGCCAACCGGGGCACTGACACTGAAGCTTTCTTT. Its protein product is CSANRGTDTEAFF.

The chain couples TRBV10-3 to TRBJ1-5, with TRBD1 matching over 8 bases. V was clipped by 6 bases and J by 0 bases; unmatched bases: 7. From germline, CDR1 is ENHRY and CDR2 SYGVKD. The CDR3 is made up of 16 amino acids. The CDR3 is CAISGGTGHSNQPQHF. The CDR3 DNA reads as TGTGCCATCAGCGGGGGGACAGGCCATAGCAATCAGCCCCAGCATTTT.

J is TRBJ2-7 and V is TRBV5-1, with 8 bases lining up with TRBD1. The junction had 8 bases not matched to a gene; V was cut back by 2 bases and J by 4 bases. Germline V CDR1 and CDR2: SGHRS, YFSETQ. The CDR3 is 15 amino acids. CDR3 amino acids: CASSFPDRGGYEQYF. The DNA for the CDR3 is TGCGCCAGCAGCTTCCCTGACAGGGGTGGTTACGAGCAGTACTTC.

The chain combines TRBV2 with TRBJ2-1; D remains unclear. The CDR3 sequence is 12 residues long. Trimming removed 4 bases from V and 3 bases from J, with 4 bases in between. CDR1 is SNHLY, CDR2 FYNNEI, per germline. The CDR3 loop is CASSASYNEQFF. For the CDR3, the DNA is TGTGCCAGCAGTGCAAGCTACAATGAGCAGTTCTTC.

The chain uses TRBV29-1 and TRBJ1-2; TRBD1 is a possible D gene (5 bases). V was clipped by 2 bases and J by 2 bases, with 6 bases between them. This CDR3 spans 12 amino acids. CDR1 SQVTM and CDR2 ANQGSEA come from the germline V gene. CDR3 DNA: TGCAGCGTTGAATACAGGAACTATGGCTACACCTTC. It is translated as CSVEYRNYGYTF.

The V and J genes are TRBV3-1 (or the pseudogene TRBV3-2) and TRBJ2-3; possibly TRBD1 for D (5 bases). V lost 0 bases, J lost 5 bases, and 9 bases lay in between. The CDR3 is made up of 14 amino acids. Germline lookup yields CDR1 LGHDT and CDR2 YNNKEL (reference sequence). As DNA, the CDR3 is TGTGCCAGCAGCCAAGATCCAGGGAAAGATACGCAGTATTTT. It yields the protein CASSQDPGKDTQYF.

This clone was recorded a few times. This chain connects TRBV10-1 to TRBJ1-4, with D unresolved. V gave up 0 bases and J gave up 8 bases, with 10 bases separating them. Looked up from germline, CDR1 is WNHNN and CDR2 is SYGVQD (reference sequence). This CDR3 is built from 14 residues. The CDR3 DNA follows: TGCGCCAGCAGTGAGTCGATGGATTGGGAAAAACTGTTTTTT. This codes for CASSESMDWEKLFF.

This sequence joins TRBV3-1 (or the pseudogene TRBV3-2) and TRBJ2-5, with TRBD2 identical over 8 bases. J was trimmed by 1 base and V by 1 base; bases with no gene match: 5. CDR1 is LGHDT, CDR2 YNNKEL, per germline (reference sequence). The CDR3 contains 16 residues. The CDR3 nucleotides read TGTGCCAGCAGCCAAGGTAGCGGGGATATCCAAGAGACCCAGTACTTC. It translates to CASSQGSGDIQETQYF.

The chain recombines TRBV6-4 with TRBJ2-7; D is perhaps TRBD1 (6 bases). The CDR3 length is 14 residues. Germline CDR1 is MRHNA and CDR2 is SNTAGT. V lost 3 bases and J lost 0, with 9 bases in between. The DNA for the CDR3 is TGTGCCAGCAGTGAGGACAGAGGCTCCTACGAGCAGTACTTC. It specifies CASSEDRGSYEQYF.

The CDR3 is CASSLERAADTQYF. The CDR3 coding sequence is TGTGCCAGCAGCTTAGAGAGGGCCGCAGATACGCAGTATTTT. This chain connects TRBV5-4 to TRBJ2-3; a weak D match, TRBD2 (5 bases). This CDR3 spans 14 amino acids. V was clipped by 2 bases and J by 4 bases, with 11 bases between them. Germline CDR1 and CDR2: SGHNT and YYREEE (reference sequence).

The chain uses TRBV15 and TRBJ1-4; tentatively, D is TRBD1 (6 bases). The CDR3 extends over 17 amino acids. Germline V lookup: CDR1 LNHNV, CDR2 YYDKDF (reference sequence). Trimming left V 0 bases short and J 4 bases short, with 15 bases between. The CDR3 DNA reads as TGTGCCACCAGCAGAGATAGCGGGGGCGCAGGTAATGAAAAACTGTTTTTT. Its protein product is CATSRDSGGAGNEKLFF. Filled out from reference TRBV15 and TRBJ1-4, the complete variable domain reads DAMVIQNPRYQVTQFGKPVTLSCSQTLNHNVMYWYQQKSSQAPKLLFHYYDKDFNNEADTPDNFQSRRPNTSFCFLDIRSPGLGDTAMYLCATSRDSGGAGNEKLFFGSGTQLSVL.

The chain uses TRBV7-8 and TRBJ2-1; TRBD2 matches 11 bases. This CDR3 spans 16 amino acids. Germline trimming cut 1 base from V and 8 bases from J; bases unmatched to any gene: 7. Germline CDR1 and CDR2: SGHVS and FQNEAQ. The CDR3 region has the DNA TGTGCCAGCAGCTTAGTGGCTAGCGGGGGGTACGATGAGCAGTTCTTC. Residues: CASSLVASGGYDEQFF.

The table lists this clone with many counts. CDR3 bases: TGTGCCAGCAGACGGACAGGGTTACTACGTGAGCAGTACTTC. This codes for CASRRTGLLREQYF. The V call is TRBV2, the J call TRBJ2-7; the match to TRBD1 covers 8 bases. V shed 6 bases and J 7 bases; nucleotides not matched to a gene: 11. Looked up from germline, CDR1 is SNHLY and CDR2 is FYNNEI. CDR3 size: 14 residues.

The chain recombines TRBV5-1 with TRBJ2-5; TRBD1 might be the D (6 bases). The CDR3 length is 15 residues. Trimming stripped 4 bases from V and 1 base from J, with 14 bases between. From germline, CDR1 is SGHRS and CDR2 YFSETQ. Here the CDR3 DNA reads TGCGCCAGCAGCCCACAGGGATGGAGCCAAGAGACCCAGTACTTC. Its protein product is CASSPQGWSQETQYF. Drawing the rest from reference TRBV5-1 and TRBJ2-5, the complete variable domain is KAGVTQTPRYLIKTRGQQVTLSCSPISGHRSVSWYQQTPGQGLQFLFEYFSETQRNKGNFPGRFSGRQFSNSRSEMNVSTLELGDSALYLCASSPQGWSQETQYFGPGTRLLVL.

The chain has TRBV2 and TRBJ1-5; D is ambiguous. The CDR3 is 13 amino acids. CDR1 is SNHLY, CDR2 FYNNEI, per germline. V was trimmed by 5 bases and J by 9 bases, leaving 14 bases between them. CDR3 sequence: CASSPEVGRPQHF. DNA for the CDR3: TGTGCCAGCAGTCCAGAGGTCGGGAGGCCCCAGCATTTT.

This clone was seen once. The J gene is TRBJ1-3, the V gene TRBV6-5; possible D gene TRBD1, 5 bases. V lost 7 bases and J lost 9, with 13 bases in between. There are 12 residues in the CDR3. Germline V CDR1 and CDR2: MNHEY, SVGAGI. The CDR3 DNA follows: TGTGCCAGCACGGGGCCCTGGGGCACCATATATTTT. Translated: CASTGPWGTIYF.

V gene TRBV24-1 combines with J gene TRBJ2-2; D is possibly TRBD2 (5 bases). This CDR3 is built from 15 residues. V shed 3 bases and J shed 6 bases, with 13 bases lying between them. Germline lookup yields CDR1 KGHDR and CDR2 SFDVKD. CDR3 in DNA: TGTGCCACCAGTGATAGGACCCGGGGTCCCGGGGAGCTGTTTTTT. It specifies CATSDRTRGPGELFF.

The count of this clone is one. The V call is TRBV7-6, the J call TRBJ2-1, with TRBD2 as a possible D gene (6 bases). The CDR3 loop spans 15 amino acids. Germline-derived CDR1 and CDR2 are SGHVS and FNYEAQ. The V and J ends lost 1 base and 4 bases respectively, with 11 bases between them. The CDR3 DNA follows: TGTGCCAGCAGCTTAGGCAGGGAGGTGTACAATGAGCAGTTCTTC. Translating it yields CASSLGREVYNEQFF.

The J gene is TRBJ1-1, the V gene TRBV5-4; 8 positions match TRBD1. The CDR3 totals 15 residues. The junction had 6 bases not matched to a gene; V was cut back by 4 bases and J by 1 base. Germline V gene lookup returns CDR1 SGHNT and CDR2 YYREEE (reference sequence). The CDR3 DNA reads as TGTGCCAGCAGCCGTGAACAGGGGGAGAACACTGAAGCTTTCTTT. Its protein is CASSREQGENTEAFF. Drawing the rest from reference TRBV5-4 and TRBJ1-1, the complete variable domain is ETGVTQSPTHLIKTRGQQVTLRCSSQSGHNTVSWYQQALGQGPQFIFQYYREEENGRGNFPPRFSGLQFPNYSSELNVNALELDDSALYLCASSREQGENTEAFFGQGTRLTVV.

The CDR3 here is CASRSLEREVGYGYTF. In nucleotides, the CDR3 is TGTGCCAGCAGATCCCTGGAAAGGGAGGTAGGCTATGGCTACACCTTC. The chain carries TRBV5-6 and TRBJ1-2; D gene unclear. The germline V gene has CDR1 SGHDT and CDR2 YYEEEE. CDR3 length: 16 residues. The germline V and J ends were trimmed by 5 bases and 4 bases, with 21 bases remaining between them. The complete variable domain, with remaining parts taken from reference TRBV5-6 and TRBJ1-2, reads DAGVTQSPTHLIKTRGQQVTLRCSPKSGHDTVSWYQQALGQGPQFIFQYYEEEERQRGNFPDRFSGHQFPNYSSELNVNALLLGDSALYLCASRSLEREVGYGYTFGSGTRLTVV.